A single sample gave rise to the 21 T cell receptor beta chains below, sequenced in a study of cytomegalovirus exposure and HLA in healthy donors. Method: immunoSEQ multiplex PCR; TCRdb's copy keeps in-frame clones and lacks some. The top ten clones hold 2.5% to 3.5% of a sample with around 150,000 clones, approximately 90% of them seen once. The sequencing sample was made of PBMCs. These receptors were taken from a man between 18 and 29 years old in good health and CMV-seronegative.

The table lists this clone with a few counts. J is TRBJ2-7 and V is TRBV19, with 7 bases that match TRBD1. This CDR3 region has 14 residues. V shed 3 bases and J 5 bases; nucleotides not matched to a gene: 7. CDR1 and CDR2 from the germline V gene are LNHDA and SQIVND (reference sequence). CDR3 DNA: TGTGCCAGTAGTATCCAGACAGGGTCCAACGAGCAGTACTTC. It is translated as CASSIQTGSNEQYF.

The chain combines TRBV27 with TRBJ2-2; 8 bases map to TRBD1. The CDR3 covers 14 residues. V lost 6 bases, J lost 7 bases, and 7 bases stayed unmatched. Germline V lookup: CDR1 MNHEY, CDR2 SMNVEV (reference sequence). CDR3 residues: CASRLTGENGELFF. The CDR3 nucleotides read TGTGCCAGCAGATTGACAGGGGAAAACGGGGAGCTGTTTTTT.

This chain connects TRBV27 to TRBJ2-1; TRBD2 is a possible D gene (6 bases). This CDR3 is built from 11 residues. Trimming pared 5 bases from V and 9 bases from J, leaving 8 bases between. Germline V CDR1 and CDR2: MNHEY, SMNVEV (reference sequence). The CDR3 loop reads CASSTSREQFF. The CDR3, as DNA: TGTGCCAGCAGTACTAGCCGTGAGCAGTTCTTC.

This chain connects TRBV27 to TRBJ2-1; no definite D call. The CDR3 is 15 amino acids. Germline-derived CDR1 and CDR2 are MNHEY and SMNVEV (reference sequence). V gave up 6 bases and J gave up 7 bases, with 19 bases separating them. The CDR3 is CASSYDLVTVNEQFF. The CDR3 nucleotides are TGTGCCAGCAGCTACGATCTAGTAACCGTGAATGAGCAGTTCTTC.

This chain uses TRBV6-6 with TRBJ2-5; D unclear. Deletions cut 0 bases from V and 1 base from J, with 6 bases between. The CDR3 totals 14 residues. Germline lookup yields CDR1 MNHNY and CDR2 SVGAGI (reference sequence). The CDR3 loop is CASSYSSFQETQYF. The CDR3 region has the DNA TGTGCCAGCAGTTACTCTTCTTTCCAAGAGACCCAGTACTTC.

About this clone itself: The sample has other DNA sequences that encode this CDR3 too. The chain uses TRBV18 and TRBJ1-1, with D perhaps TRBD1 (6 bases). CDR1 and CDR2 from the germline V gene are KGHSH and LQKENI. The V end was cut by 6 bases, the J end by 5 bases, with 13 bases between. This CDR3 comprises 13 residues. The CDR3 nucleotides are TGTGCCAGCTCGCCTAGGGGGGGGACTGAAGCTTTCTTT. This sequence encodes CASSPRGGTEAFF.

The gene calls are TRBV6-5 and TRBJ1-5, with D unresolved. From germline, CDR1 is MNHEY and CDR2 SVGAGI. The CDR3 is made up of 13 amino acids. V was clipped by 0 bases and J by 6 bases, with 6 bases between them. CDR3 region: CASSYSPVQPQHF. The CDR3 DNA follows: TGTGCCAGCAGTTACTCCCCGGTTCAGCCCCAGCATTTT.

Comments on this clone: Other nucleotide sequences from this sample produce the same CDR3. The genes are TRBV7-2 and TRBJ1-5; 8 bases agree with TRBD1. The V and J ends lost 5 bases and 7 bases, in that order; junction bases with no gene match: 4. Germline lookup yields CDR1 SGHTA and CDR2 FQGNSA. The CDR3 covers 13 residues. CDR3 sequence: CASSLQGAQPQHF. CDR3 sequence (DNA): TGTGCCAGCAGCCTCCAGGGGGCCCAGCCCCAGCATTTT. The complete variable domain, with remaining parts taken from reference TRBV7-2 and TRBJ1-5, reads GAGVSQSPSNKVTEKGKDVELRCDPISGHTALYWYRQSLGQGLEFLIYFQGNSAPDKSGLPSDRFSAERTGGSVSTLTIQRTQQEDSAVYLCASSLQGAQPQHFGDGTRLSIL.

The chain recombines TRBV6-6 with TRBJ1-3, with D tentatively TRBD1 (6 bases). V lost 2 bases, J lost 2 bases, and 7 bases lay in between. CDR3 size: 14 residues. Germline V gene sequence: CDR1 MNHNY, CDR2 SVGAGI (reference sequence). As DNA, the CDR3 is TGTGCCAGCAGTTACGAGGGGGCTGGAAACACCATATATTTT. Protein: CASSYEGAGNTIYF.

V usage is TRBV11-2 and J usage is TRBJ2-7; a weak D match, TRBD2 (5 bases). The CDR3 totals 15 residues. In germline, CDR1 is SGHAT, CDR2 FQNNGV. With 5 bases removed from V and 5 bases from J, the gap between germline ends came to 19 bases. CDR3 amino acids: CASSQEGSRPNEQYF. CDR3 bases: TGTGCCAGCAGCCAAGAGGGCAGCCGACCCAACGAGCAGTACTTC.

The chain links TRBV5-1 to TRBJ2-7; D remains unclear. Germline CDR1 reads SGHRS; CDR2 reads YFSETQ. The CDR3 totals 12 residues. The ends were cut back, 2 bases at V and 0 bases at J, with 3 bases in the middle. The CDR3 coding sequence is TGCGCCAGCAGCTTTAGCTCCTACGAGCAGTACTTC. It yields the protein CASSFSSYEQYF.

The CDR3 nucleotides read TGCGCCAGCAGCCAGGCGAACACTATCTCCTACGAGCAGTACTTC. It specifies CASSQANTISYEQYF. V usage is TRBV4-1 and J usage is TRBJ2-7, with D unclear. Trimming shortened V by 3 bases and J by 0 bases, and 12 bases separated the two germline ends. This CDR3 contains 15 residues. Germline V gene lookup returns CDR1 MGHRA and CDR2 YSYEKL.

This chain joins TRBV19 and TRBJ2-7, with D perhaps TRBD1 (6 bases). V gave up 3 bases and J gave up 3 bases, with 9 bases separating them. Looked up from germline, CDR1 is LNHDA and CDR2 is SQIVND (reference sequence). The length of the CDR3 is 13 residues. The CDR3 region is CASSIAQGYEQYV. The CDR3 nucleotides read TGTGCCAGTAGTATCGCACAGGGCTACGAGCAGTACGTC.

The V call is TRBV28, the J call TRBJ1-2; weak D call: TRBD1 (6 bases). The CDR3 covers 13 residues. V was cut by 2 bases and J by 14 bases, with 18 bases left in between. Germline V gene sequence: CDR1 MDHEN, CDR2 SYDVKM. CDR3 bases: TGTGCCAGCAGTTTAATGGACCTAGGGGACAAGACCTTC. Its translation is CASSLMDLGDKTF.

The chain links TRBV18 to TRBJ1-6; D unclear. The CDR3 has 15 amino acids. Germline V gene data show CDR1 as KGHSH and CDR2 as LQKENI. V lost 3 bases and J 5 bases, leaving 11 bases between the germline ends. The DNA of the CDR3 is TGTGCCAGCTCACCTCGGGTGAGGGATAATTCACCCCTCCACTTT. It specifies CASSPRVRDNSPLHF.

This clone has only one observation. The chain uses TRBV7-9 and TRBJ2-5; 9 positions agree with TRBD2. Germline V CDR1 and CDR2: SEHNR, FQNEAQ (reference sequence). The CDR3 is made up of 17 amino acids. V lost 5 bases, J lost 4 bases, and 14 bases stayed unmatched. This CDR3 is CASSARPGLAGGETQYF. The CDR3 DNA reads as TGTGCCAGCAGCGCAAGACCGGGACTAGCAGGTGGAGAGACCCAGTACTTC. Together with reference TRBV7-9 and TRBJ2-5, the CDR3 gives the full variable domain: DTGVSQNPRHKITKRGQNVTFRCDPISEHNRLYWYRQTLGQGPEFLTYFQNEAQLEKSRLLSDRFSAERPKGSFSTLEIQRTEQGDSAMYLCASSARPGLAGGETQYFGPGTRLLVL.

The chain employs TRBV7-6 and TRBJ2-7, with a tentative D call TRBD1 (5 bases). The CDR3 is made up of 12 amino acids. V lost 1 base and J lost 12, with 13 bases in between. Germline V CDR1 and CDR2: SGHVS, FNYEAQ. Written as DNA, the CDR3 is TGTGCCAGCAGCTTAGGGGGCGAGGTGCGGTACTTC. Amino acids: CASSLGGEVRYF.

CDR3 nucleotide sequence: TGCGCCAGCAGCTTAGGGGTGAACTCCTACGAGCAGTACTTC. Protein sequence: CASSLGVNSYEQYF. The chain carries TRBV5-1 and TRBJ2-7; tentative D call: TRBD1 (5 bases). The CDR3 covers 14 residues. Per the germline V gene, CDR1 is SGHRS and CDR2 is YFSETQ. Trimming left V 2 bases short and J 0 bases short, with 9 bases between.

CDR3 residues: CASMLGQHGQPQHF. The CDR3 DNA reads TGTGCCAGCATGCTAGGACAGCACGGTCAGCCCCAGCATTTT. This chain links TRBV28 with TRBJ1-5; D may be TRBD1 (6 bases). Germline lookup yields CDR1 MDHEN and CDR2 SYDVKM. V was clipped by 7 bases and J by 6 bases, with 16 bases between them. The CDR3 runs to 14 residues.

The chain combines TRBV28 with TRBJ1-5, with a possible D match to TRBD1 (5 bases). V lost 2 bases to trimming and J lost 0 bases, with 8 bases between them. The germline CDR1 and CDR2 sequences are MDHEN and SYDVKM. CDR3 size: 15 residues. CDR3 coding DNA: TGTGCCAGCAGTTTAGGGGCTTATAGCAATCAGCCCCAGCATTTT. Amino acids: CASSLGAYSNQPQHF.

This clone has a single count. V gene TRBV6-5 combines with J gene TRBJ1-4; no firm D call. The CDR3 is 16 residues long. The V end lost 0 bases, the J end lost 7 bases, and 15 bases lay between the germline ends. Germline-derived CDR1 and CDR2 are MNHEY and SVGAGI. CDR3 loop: CASSYSHPTASEKLFF. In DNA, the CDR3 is TGTGCCAGCAGTTACTCTCACCCTACTGCAAGTGAAAAACTGTTTTTT.